The table lists the clone carrying this TCR beta chain with many counts. Its antigen remains unidentified. The source of the sample is a study of blood T cells in healthy people across ages. With each sample, at least 5 micrograms of total RNA were extracted. Study conclusions and caveats: Age advanced and TCR beta diversity per million T cells fell, roughly linearly. There was a strong correlation between TCR beta diversity and naive T cell percentage.

Through a sample-barcoded 5' primer and a J-beta primer mix, a second PCR was run for about 6 to 11 cycles. Each CDR3 protein gets one entry after TCRdb re-called the 5' RACE reads with MiXCR. This sample yields about 1.6 million distinct CDR3 sequences, of which about 35% are seen a single time; approximately 11% belongs to the top ten. This CDR3 is 15 amino acids long. CDR1 is SGHTA and CDR2 is FQGNSA in the germline V gene. The ends lost 6 bases at V and 4 bases at J; junction bases unmatched: 9. This chain uses TRBV7-2 with TRBJ2-7; 10 bases agree with TRBD2. The source of this sequence is a woman in her 30s in good health. The sample was blood. The CDR3, as DNA: TGTGCCAGCAGACGAGGGACTAGCGCTGTTTACGAGCAGTACTTC. Amino acid sequence: CASRRGTSAVYEQYF.